The rows below give T cell receptor beta chains drawn from one sample of a study of lymphopenia after photon versus proton radiotherapy. Clones were sequenced by immunoSEQ multiplex PCR, and TCRdb holds only the in-frame ones, with some missing. This sample has 68,000 or so clones, with approximately 91% found just once. Sequenced here: peripheral blood, sampled from a patient treated with photon-based radiotherapy. These receptors were taken from a woman in her 70s with pancreatic cancer. Each CDR3 is given with its conserved first and last residue.

TRBV12-5	TRBJ2-2	CASGSGTHTGELFF
TRBV5-1	TRBJ1-2	CASSLGQGRGGYTF
TRBV2	TRBJ2-4	CASRVNPGTAKAKNIQYF
TRBV7-7	TRBJ2-2	CASSLNRANTGELFF
TRBV29-1	TRBJ2-1	CSVETDSWRLNNEQFF
TRBV11-3	TRBJ2-1	CASSLDQSSGGASVGEQFF
TRBV5-6	TRBJ2-3	CASSVAGRTTDTQYF
TRBV7-2	TRBJ2-2	CASSLPPPAGELFF
TRBV28	TRBJ2-7	CASSSILAGGAYEQYF
TRBV25-1	TRBJ2-5	CASTQPGLVYQETQYF
TRBV5-1	TRBJ2-5	CASSLGTSGETQYF
TRBV18	TRBJ1-1	CASSPGVFNTEAFF
TRBV19	TRBJ1-1	CASSIRRGGRTEAFF
TRBV30	TRBJ2-2	CAWSVSGINTGELFF
TRBV5-5	TRBJ2-7	CASSFSSYEQYF
TRBV13	TRBJ2-3	CASSLLAGGGTDTQYF
TRBV27	TRBJ2-6	CAGSTFSGANVLTF
TRBV30	TRBJ1-3	CAWRLERLGNTIYF
TRBV7-2	TRBJ2-7	CASSLVGSQGSEQYF
TRBV27	TRBJ2-1	CASSNRGGNEQFF
TRBV15	TRBJ1-1	CATSRDAREGSTEAFF
TRBV9	TRBJ2-7	CASSAGLAGGLYEQYF
TRBV9	TRBJ2-1	CASSVGGRSIGTDNEQFF
TRBV11-1	TRBJ1-3	CASSPGAGRRSGNTIYF
TRBV6-5	TRBJ2-7	CASSPTGKGYEQYF
TRBV11-2	TRBJ2-7	CASSLWGPYEQYF
TRBV7-3	TRBJ2-5	CASSLGGEGKETQYF
TRBV7-2	TRBJ2-7	CASSFTSGAYEQYF
TRBV5-1	TRBJ1-1	CASSIHAGGDPEAFF
TRBV6-1	TRBJ1-2	CASSVSLGGDGYTF
TRBV10-3	TRBJ2-7	CAIRDGTLSSYEQYF
TRBV15	TRBJ2-3	CATSRAQPTSTDTQYF
TRBV16	TRBJ1-3	CASSQGQGAGNTIYF
TRBV5-1	TRBJ2-7	CASSLEGFYYEQYF
TRBV7-8	TRBJ2-7	CASSEGAISYEQYF
TRBV4-2	TRBJ2-5	CASSQKGETQYF
TRBV7-8	TRBJ1-2	CASSTRTGPNYGYTF
TRBV7-2	TRBJ2-2	CASSLGLNTGELFF
TRBV5-1	TRBJ2-3	CASSLDRASTDTQYF
TRBV6-5	TRBJ1-4	CASSFNEKLFF
TRBV18	TRBJ1-3	CASSTAPDRPGNTIYF
TRBV4-3	TRBJ2-7	CASSQDLTGSAYEQYF
TRBV5-6	TRBJ2-5	CASSLARTGGRETQYF